This is a list of T cell receptor beta chains from one sample in a study of T cells in localized non-small cell lung cancer. Some clones are missing from TCRdb's copy, which holds only in-frame ones; the method was immunoSEQ multiplex PCR. The sample includes about 1,100 clones, about 20% of them seen just once. This specimen consisted of normal lung tissue next to the tumor, obtained before any cancer treatment. The source is a man aged 40 to 75 with stage II lung adenocarcinoma. Both conserved end residues are part of each CDR3. A D gene is named only where the DNA matches it firmly. Not all rows give a size; the values are once, few, many and, for expanded clones, a class.

v_call	cdr3_length	j_call	d_call	clone_size	cdr3_aa	cdr3_nt
TRBV11-3	15	TRBJ2-1	TRBD2	few	CASSLQAGGLNEQFF	TGTGCCAGCAGCTTACAAGCGGGAGGATTAAATGAGCAGTTCTTC
TRBV9	14	TRBJ1-2	TRBD1	few	CASSSGTVFYGYTF	TGTGCCAGCAGCTCTGGGACAGTATTCTATGGCTACACCTTC
TRBV6-8	16	TRBJ2-2	TRBD1	few	CASTFTGAGNTGELFF	TGTGCCAGCACCTTCACAGGGGCTGGTAACACCGGGGAGCTGTTTTTT
TRBV7-1	13	TRBJ1-1	.	few	CASSGSTNTEAFF	TGTGCCAGCAGCGGGTCGACGAACACTGAAGCTTTCTTT
TRBV6-8	16	TRBJ1-2	TRBD1	.	CASSPWDRGTNYGYTF	TGTGCCAGCAGTCCTTGGGACAGGGGCACTAACTATGGCTACACCTTC
TRBV18	14	TRBJ2-7	.	.	CASSSQEVAKEQYF	TGTGCCAGCTCATCGCAAGAGGTGGCCAAAGAGCAGTACTTC
TRBV30	14	TRBJ1-4	.	once	CAWSHRRDSEKLFF	TGTGCCTGGAGTCATCGGCGGGACTCAGAAAAACTGTTTTTT
TRBV19	14	TRBJ1-4	.	.	CASSMAQINEKLFF	TGTGCCAGTAGTATGGCACAGATTAATGAAAAACTGTTTTTT
TRBV18	12	TRBJ2-5	.	.	CASSPYQETQYF	TGTGCCAGCTCACCTTACCAAGAGACCCAGTACTTC
TRBV14	14	TRBJ2-5	.	.	CASSKGPLQETQYF	TGTGCCAGCAGCAAAGGGCCACTACAAGAGACCCAGTACTTC
TRBV25-1	14	TRBJ2-1	TRBD2	.	CASSEREGYNEQFF	TGTGCCAGCAGCGAGCGGGAGGGTTACAATGAGCAGTTCTTC
TRBV6-9	11	TRBJ2-2	.	few	CASSVVGELFF	TGTGCCAGCAGCGTGGTGGGGGAGCTGTTTTTT
TRBV10-2	14	TRBJ2-1	TRBD1	.	CASKGQGTGNEQFF	TGCGCCAGCAAAGGACAGGGAACGGGCAATGAGCAGTTCTTC
TRBV19	16	TRBJ1-4	.	.	CASSISPQGSTEKLFF	TGTGCCAGTAGTATCTCTCCTCAAGGGTCGACGGAAAAACTGTTTTTT
TRBV12-5	17	TRBJ1-5	TRBD1	.	CASGDGPGQDSNQPQHF	TGTGCTAGTGGTGATGGCCCGGGACAGGATAGCAATCAGCCCCAGCATTTT
TRBV19	13	TRBJ1-1	.	large	CASSLGKNTEAFF	TGTGCCAGTAGCTTGGGGAAAAACACTGAAGCTTTCTTT
TRBV5-1	16	TRBJ2-3	TRBD1	once	CASSLRDRPSTDTQYF	TGCGCCAGCAGCCTACGGGACAGGCCTAGCACAGATACGCAGTATTTT
TRBV6-8	13	TRBJ1-2	.	.	CASTLSGNQRYTF	TGTGCCAGCACCCTGTCGGGAAATCAGCGCTACACCTTC
TRBV5-1	14	TRBJ1-1	.	.	CASSPGGGNTEAFF	TGCGCCAGCAGCCCCGGGGGGGGAAACACTGAAGCTTTCTTT
TRBV10-2	15	TRBJ2-1	TRBD2	.	CASSSSGGASGEQFF	TGCGCCAGCAGCTCTAGCGGGGGGGCCAGTGGTGAGCAGTTCTTC
TRBV5-3	14	TRBJ1-2	.	.	CARSLVRGLDGYTF	TGTGCCAGAAGCTTGGTTCGGGGGTTGGATGGCTACACCTTC
TRBV11-3	15	TRBJ2-7	TRBD2	few	CASSSGLAGSYEQYF	TGTGCCAGCAGCTCTGGACTAGCGGGTTCCTACGAGCAGTACTTC
TRBV18	14	TRBJ2-3	.	.	CASRAETSTDTQYF	TGTGCCAGCCGAGCGGAGACTAGCACAGATACGCAGTATTTT
TRBV28	16	TRBJ1-2	.	few	CASSLSMRPVRISYTF	TGTGCCAGCAGTTTAAGCATGAGACCCGTACGAATCTCCTACACCTTC
TRBV7-8	13	TRBJ2-2	.	.	CASSLGVEGELFF	TGTGCCAGCAGCTTAGGGGTGGAGGGGGAGCTGTTTTTT
TRBV9	15	TRBJ2-1	.	.	CASSSGFGSYNEQFF	TGTGCCAGCAGCTCAGGGTTTGGGTCCTACAATGAGCAGTTCTTC
TRBV5-1	15	TRBJ1-2	.	.	CASSLVAGPDYGYTF	TGCGCCAGCAGCTTGGTGGCAGGGCCGGACTATGGCTACACCTTC
TRBV18	13	TRBJ2-3	TRBD2	.	CASSPAGADTQYF	TGTGCCAGCTCACCCGCGGGAGCAGATACGCAGTATTTT
TRBV25-1	14	TRBJ2-5	.	.	CASSEPGQQETQYF	TGTGCCAGCAGTGAACCGGGACAACAAGAGACCCAGTACTTC
TRBV6-8	14	TRBJ2-2	TRBD1	large	CASSPSQGAGELFF	TGTGCCAGCAGCCCCAGTCAGGGGGCCGGGGAGCTGTTTTTT
TRBV28	15	TRBJ2-5	.	once	CASRGGEGFGETQYF	TGTGCCAGCAGGGGGGGTGAGGGCTTTGGGGAGACCCAGTACTTC
TRBV19	13	TRBJ1-2	TRBD1	few	CASARDRTRGYTF	TGTGCCAGTGCGCGGGACAGGACACGAGGCTACACCTTC
TRBV2	15	TRBJ1-3	.	.	CASSEQVSSGNTIYF	TGTGCCAGCAGTGAACAGGTCAGCTCTGGAAACACCATATATTTT
TRBV11-3	14	TRBJ1-6	.	large	CASSPTTGTSPLHF	TGTGCCAGCAGCCCTACGACAGGAACCTCACCCCTCCACTTT
TRBV11-3	14	TRBJ1-6	.	.	CASSLGAGNSPLHF	TGTGCCAGCAGCTTAGGGGCAGGGAATTCACCCCTCCACTTT
TRBV28	15	TRBJ1-3	.	.	CASSFVPRGGNTIYF	TGTGCCAGCAGTTTTGTTCCCAGAGGTGGAAACACCATATATTTT